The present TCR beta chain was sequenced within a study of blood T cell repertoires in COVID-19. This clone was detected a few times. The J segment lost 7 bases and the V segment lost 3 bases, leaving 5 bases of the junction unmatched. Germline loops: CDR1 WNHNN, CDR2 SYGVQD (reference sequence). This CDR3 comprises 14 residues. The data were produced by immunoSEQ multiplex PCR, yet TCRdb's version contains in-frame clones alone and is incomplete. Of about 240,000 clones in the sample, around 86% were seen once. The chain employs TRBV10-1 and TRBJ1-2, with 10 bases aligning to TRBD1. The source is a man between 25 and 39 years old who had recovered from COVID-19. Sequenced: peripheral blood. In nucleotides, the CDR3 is TGCGCCAGCAGTGACGGGACAGGGGTTGGTGGCTACACCTTC. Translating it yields CASSDGTGVGGYTF.